The rows below give T cell receptor beta chains drawn from one sample of a study of T-cell reconstitution after alpha-beta-depleted transplantation in children. Using its own MiXCR run on the PCR reads, TCRdb lists one record per CDR3 protein. The sample includes about 58,000 distinct CDR3 sequences, 40% to 45% of them seen just once. Sequencing used PBMCs, mostly from graft donor cells, obtained 360 days after TCRalphabeta/CD19-depleted stem cell transplant. All receptors come from a male patient aged 10-17 years who had a stem cell transplant for acute lymphoblastic leukemia, so the T cells may come from the graft donor. CDR3s include the opening cysteine and the closing phenylalanine or tryptophan. D genes are given only for firm matches. Clone size is not always given. Where it is, it says once, few, many or a class for expanded clones.

V gene	clone size	D gene	J gene	CDR3 length	CDR3 protein	CDR3 DNA
TRBV2	few	TRBD1	TRBJ1-1	14	CASRGQGKGTEAFF	TGTGCCAGCAGGGGACAGGGTAAGGGCACTGAAGCTTTCTTT
TRBV20-1	-	-	TRBJ1-4	10	CSAKGEKLFF	TGCAGTGCTAAAGGGGAAAAACTGTTTTTT
TRBV11-3	-	-	TRBJ2-5	13	CASSLGAEETQYF	TGTGCCAGCAGCTTAGGGGCGGAAGAGACCCAGTACTTC
TRBV5-1	-	-	TRBJ2-5	14	CASSPAGDQETQYF	TGCGCCAGCAGTCCGGCGGGTGACCAAGAGACCCAGTACTTC
TRBV15	-	-	TRBJ2-3	14	CATSRDAGTDTQYF	TGTGCCACCAGCAGAGATGCGGGCACAGATACGCAGTATTTT
TRBV12-3/TRBV12-4	-	-	TRBJ2-7	13	CASSFDRGYEQYF	TGTGCCAGCAGTTTTGACCGGGGCTACGAGCAGTACTTC
TRBV9	once	TRBD1	TRBJ1-5	13	CAGGTERSQPQHF	TGTGCCGGTGGGACAGAGAGGAGTCAGCCCCAGCATTTT
TRBV3-1	-	TRBD1	TRBJ1-5	16	CASSSHGTGGIQPQHF	TGTGCCAGCAGCTCTCATGGGACAGGGGGAATTCAGCCCCAGCATTTT
TRBV29-1	-	-	TRBJ2-4	16	CSVEGGPRLAKNIQYF	TGCAGCGTTGAAGGGGGTCCGCGGTTAGCCAAAAACATTCAGTACTTC
TRBV6-5	-	-	TRBJ2-7	14	CASSYRDGSYEQYF	TGTGCCAGCAGTTACCGGGACGGATCCTACGAGCAGTACTTC
TRBV27	-	-	TRBJ2-5	11	CASSLIETQYF	TGTGCCAGCAGTTTGATCGAGACCCAGTACTTC
TRBV12-3/TRBV12-4	-	TRBD1	TRBJ1-2	14	CASRQGARGYGYTF	TGTGCCAGCAGACAGGGGGCGAGGGGATATGGCTACACCTTC
TRBV28	few	-	TRBJ2-6	17	CASSLFPGSSGANVLTF	TGTGCCAGCAGTTTATTCCCAGGGTCTAGTGGGGCCAACGTCCTGACTTTC
TRBV6-1	-	-	TRBJ2-7	12	CASTTGGHEQYF	TGTGCCAGCACCACCGGGGGTCACGAGCAGTACTTC
TRBV7-2	few	TRBD1	TRBJ1-3	14	CASSAGTGGNTIYF	TGTGCCAGCAGCGCCGGGACAGGGGGAAACACCATATATTTT
TRBV28	-	TRBD2	TRBJ2-5	15	CASSSGLAGVETQYF	TGTGCCAGCAGTTCCGGACTAGCGGGAGTAGAGACCCAGTACTTC
TRBV7-2	-	-	TRBJ1-5	14	CASSQYRGNQPQHF	TGTGCCAGCAGCCAATACAGGGGCAATCAGCCCCAGCATTTT
TRBV27	-	-	TRBJ2-1	14	CASGGPNSYNEQFF	TGTGCCAGCGGCGGGCCGAACTCCTACAATGAGCAGTTCTTC
TRBV4-2	few	-	TRBJ1-1	13	CASSQGDGIGAFF	TGTGCCAGCAGCCAAGGCGACGGTATTGGGGCTTTCTTT
TRBV4-3	-	-	TRBJ1-6	17	CASSQEPGIIYNSPLHF	TGCGCCAGCAGCCAAGAGCCAGGGATAATCTATAATTCACCCCTCCACTTT
TRBV28	few	-	TRBJ2-2	14	CASSLGVNTGELFF	TGTGCCAGCAGTTTAGGGGTGAACACCGGGGAGCTGTTTTTT
TRBV12-3/TRBV12-4	-	TRBD1	TRBJ2-5	14	CASTRQGVIETQYF	TGTGCCAGCACCAGACAGGGTGTTATAGAGACCCAGTACTTC
TRBV29-1	-	-	TRBJ2-2	12	CSATANTGELFF	TGCAGCGCGACCGCAAACACCGGGGAGCTGTTTTTT
TRBV29-1	-	-	TRBJ2-7	16	CSVEDKVAQGDYEQYF	TGCAGCGTTGAAGATAAAGTAGCGCAGGGCGATTACGAGCAGTACTTC